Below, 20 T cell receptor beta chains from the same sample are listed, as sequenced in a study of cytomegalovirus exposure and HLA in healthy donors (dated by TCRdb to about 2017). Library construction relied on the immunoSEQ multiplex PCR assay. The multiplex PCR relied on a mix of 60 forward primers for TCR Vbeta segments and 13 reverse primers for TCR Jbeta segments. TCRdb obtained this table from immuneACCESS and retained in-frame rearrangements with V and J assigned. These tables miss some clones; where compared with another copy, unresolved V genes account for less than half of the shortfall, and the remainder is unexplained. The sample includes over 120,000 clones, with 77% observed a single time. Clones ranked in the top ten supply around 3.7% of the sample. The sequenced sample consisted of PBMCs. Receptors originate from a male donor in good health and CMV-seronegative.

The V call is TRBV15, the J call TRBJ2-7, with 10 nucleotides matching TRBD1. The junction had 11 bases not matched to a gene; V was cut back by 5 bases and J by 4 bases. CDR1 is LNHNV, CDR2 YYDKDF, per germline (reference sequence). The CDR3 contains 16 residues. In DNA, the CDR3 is TGTGCCACCAGCGGCCCGGGACAGGGGCGTAGGTACGAGCAGTACTTC. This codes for CATSGPGQGRRYEQYF.

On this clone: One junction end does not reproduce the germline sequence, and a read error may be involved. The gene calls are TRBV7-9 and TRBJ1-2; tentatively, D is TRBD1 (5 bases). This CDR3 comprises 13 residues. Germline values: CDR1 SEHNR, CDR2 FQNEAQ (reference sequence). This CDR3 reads CSSSKQDRYGYTF. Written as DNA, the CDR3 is TGTTCCAGCAGCAAACAGGACCGCTATGGCTACACCTTC. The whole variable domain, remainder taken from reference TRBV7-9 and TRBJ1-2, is DTGVSQNPRHKITKRGQNVTFRCDPISEHNRLYWYRQTLGQGPEFLTYFQNEAQLEKSRLLSDRFSAERPKGSFSTLEIQRTEQGDSAMYLCSSSKQDRYGYTFGSGTRLTVV.

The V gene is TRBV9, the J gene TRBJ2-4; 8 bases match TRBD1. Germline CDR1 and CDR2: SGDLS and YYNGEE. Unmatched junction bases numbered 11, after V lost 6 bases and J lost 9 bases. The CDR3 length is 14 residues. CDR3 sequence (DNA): TGTGCCAGCACCAAGACAGGGGCCCTGGGCATTCAGTACTTC. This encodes CASTKTGALGIQYF.

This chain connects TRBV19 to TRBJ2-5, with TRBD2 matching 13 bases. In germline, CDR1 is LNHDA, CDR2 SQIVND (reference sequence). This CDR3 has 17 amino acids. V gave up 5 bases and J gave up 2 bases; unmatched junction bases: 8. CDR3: CASSQRLAGGSQETQYF. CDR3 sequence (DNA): TGTGCCAGTAGTCAGCGACTAGCGGGGGGTTCTCAAGAGACCCAGTACTTC. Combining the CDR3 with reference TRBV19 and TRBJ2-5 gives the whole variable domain DGGITQSPKYLFRKEGQNVTLSCEQNLNHDAMYWYRQDPGQGLRLIYYSQIVNDFQKGDIAEGYSVSREKKESFPLTVTSAQKNPTAFYLCASSQRLAGGSQETQYFGPGTRLLVL.

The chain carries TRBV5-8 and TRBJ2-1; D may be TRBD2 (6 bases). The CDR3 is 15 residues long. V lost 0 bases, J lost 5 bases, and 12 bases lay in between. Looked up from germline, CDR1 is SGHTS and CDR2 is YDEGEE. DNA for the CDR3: TGTGCCAGCAGCTTGGGACTAGTTCCCAACAATGAGCAGTTCTTC. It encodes CASSLGLVPNNEQFF. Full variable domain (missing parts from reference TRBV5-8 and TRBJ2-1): EAGVTQSPTHLIKTRGQQATLRCSPISGHTSVYWYQQALGLGLQFLLWYDEGEERNRGNFPPRFSGRQFPNYSSELNVNALELEDSALYLCASSLGLVPNNEQFFGPGTRLTVL.

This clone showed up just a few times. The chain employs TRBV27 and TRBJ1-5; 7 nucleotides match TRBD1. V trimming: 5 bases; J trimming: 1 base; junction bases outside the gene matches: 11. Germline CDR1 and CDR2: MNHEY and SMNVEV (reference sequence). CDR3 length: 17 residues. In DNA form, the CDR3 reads TGTGCCAGCAGTCCCAGACAGGGCAGGCTAAGCAATCAGCCCCAGCATTTT. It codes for CASSPRQGRLSNQPQHF.

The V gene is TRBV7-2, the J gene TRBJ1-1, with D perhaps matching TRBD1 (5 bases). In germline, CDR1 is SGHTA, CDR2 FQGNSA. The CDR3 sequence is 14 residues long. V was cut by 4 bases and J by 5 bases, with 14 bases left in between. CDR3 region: CASSSDSSGTEAFF. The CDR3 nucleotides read TGTGCCAGCAGCTCAGACAGCTCGGGTACTGAAGCTTTCTTT.

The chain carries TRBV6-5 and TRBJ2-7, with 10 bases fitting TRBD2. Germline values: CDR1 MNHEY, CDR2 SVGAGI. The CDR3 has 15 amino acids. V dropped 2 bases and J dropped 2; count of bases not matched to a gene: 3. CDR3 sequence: CASSYGTSETYEQYF. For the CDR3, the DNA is TGTGCCAGCAGTTACGGGACTAGCGAAACCTACGAGCAGTACTTC.

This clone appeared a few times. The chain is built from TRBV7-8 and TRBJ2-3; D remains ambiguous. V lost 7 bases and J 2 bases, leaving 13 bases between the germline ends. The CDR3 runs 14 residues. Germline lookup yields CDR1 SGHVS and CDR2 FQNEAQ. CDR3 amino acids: CASILNSNTDTQYF. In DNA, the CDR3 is TGTGCCAGCATCCTAAATTCCAACACAGATACGCAGTATTTT. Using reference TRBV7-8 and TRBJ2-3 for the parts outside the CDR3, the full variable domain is GAGVSQSPRYKVAKRGQDVALRCDPISGHVSLFWYQQALGQGPEFLTYFQNEAQLDKSGLPSDRFFAERPEGSVSTLKIQRTQQEDSAVYLCASILNSNTDTQYFGPGTRLTVL.

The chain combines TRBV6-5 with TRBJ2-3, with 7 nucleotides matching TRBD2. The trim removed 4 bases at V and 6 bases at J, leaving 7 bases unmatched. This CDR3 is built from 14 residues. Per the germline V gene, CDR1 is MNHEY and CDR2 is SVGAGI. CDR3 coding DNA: TGTGCCAGCAGTTTCGGACTAGTGGGGGATACGCAGTATTTT. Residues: CASSFGLVGDTQYF.

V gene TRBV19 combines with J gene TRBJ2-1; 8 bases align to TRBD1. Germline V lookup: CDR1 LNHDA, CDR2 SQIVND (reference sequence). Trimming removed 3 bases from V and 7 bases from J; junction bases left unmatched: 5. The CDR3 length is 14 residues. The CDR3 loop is CASSIRGPPNEQFF. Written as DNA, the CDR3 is TGTGCCAGTAGTATCAGGGGGCCGCCGAATGAGCAGTTCTTC.

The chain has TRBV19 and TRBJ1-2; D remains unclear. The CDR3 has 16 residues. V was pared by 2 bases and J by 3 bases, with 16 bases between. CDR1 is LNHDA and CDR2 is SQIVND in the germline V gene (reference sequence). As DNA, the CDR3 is TGTGCCAGTAGTATACCCGGCGGCCGGCCTCACTATGGCTACACCTTC. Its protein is CASSIPGGRPHYGYTF.

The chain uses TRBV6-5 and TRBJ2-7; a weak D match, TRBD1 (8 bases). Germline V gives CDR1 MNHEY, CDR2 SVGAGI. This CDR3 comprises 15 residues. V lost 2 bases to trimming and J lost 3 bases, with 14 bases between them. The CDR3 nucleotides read TGTGCCAGCAGTTACGTAACAGGGGGGGGCTACGAGCAGTACTTC. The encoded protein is CASSYVTGGGYEQYF.

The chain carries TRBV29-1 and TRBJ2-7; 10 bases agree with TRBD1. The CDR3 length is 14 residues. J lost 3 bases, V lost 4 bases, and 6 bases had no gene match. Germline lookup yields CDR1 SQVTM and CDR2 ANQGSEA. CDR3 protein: CSVGQGAAIYEQYF. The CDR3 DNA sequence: TGCAGCGTTGGACAGGGGGCGGCAATCTACGAGCAGTACTTC.

For the CDR3, the DNA is TGTGCCAGCAGCCTCGACACTGAGAACACTGAAGCTTTCTTT. This encodes CASSLDTENTEAFF. V is TRBV6-4 and J is TRBJ1-1; no reliable D call. The V end lost 6 bases, the J end lost 1 base, and 12 bases lay between the germline ends. The germline CDR1 and CDR2 sequences are MRHNA and SNTAGT. This CDR3 has 14 residues.

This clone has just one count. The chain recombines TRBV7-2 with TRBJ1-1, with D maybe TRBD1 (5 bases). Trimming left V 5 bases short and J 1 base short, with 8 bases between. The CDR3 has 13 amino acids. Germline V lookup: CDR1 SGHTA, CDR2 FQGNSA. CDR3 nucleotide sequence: TGTGCCAGCAGCCGCGACAGGAACACTGAAGCTTTCTTT. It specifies CASSRDRNTEAFF. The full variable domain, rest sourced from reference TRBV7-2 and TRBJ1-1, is GAGVSQSPSNKVTEKGKDVELRCDPISGHTALYWYRQSLGQGLEFLIYFQGNSAPDKSGLPSDRFSAERTGGSVSTLTIQRTQQEDSAVYLCASSRDRNTEAFFGQGTRLTVV.

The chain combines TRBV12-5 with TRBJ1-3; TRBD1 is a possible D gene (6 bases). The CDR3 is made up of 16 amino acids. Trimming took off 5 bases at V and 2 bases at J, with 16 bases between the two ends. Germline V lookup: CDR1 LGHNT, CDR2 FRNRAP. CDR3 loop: CASGAGVTFAGNTIYF. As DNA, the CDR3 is TGTGCTAGTGGTGCAGGGGTAACCTTCGCTGGAAACACCATATATTTT.

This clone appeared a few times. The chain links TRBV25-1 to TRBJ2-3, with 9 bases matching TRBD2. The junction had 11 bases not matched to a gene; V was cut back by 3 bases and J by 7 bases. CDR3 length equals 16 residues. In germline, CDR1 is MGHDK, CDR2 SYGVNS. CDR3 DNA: TGTGCCAGCAGTGATAGCGGGGGAGTGGCTCAGAATACGCAGTATTTT. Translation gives CASSDSGGVAQNTQYF.

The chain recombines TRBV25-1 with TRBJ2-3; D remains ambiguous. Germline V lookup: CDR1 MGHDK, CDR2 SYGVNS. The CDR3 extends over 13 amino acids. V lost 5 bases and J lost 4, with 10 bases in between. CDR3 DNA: TGTGCCAGCAGTTCGGCAGGCGCAGATACGCAGTATTTT. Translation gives CASSSAGADTQYF.

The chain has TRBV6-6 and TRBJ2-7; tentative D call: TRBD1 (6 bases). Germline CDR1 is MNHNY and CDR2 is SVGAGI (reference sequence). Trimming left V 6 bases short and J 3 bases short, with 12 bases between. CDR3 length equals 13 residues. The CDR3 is CASRQGFSYEQYF. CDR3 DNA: TGTGCCAGCAGGCAGGGGTTTAGCTACGAGCAGTACTTC.